This T cell receptor beta chain was recorded in a study of blood T cell repertoires in COVID-19 (TCRdb year 2020). Broadly, across the study: Collaborator samples came from the United States, Italy and Spain and covered acute and convalescent phases of COVID-19. The material from the prospective study consisted of cDNA or gDNA derived from T cells, B-cell-depleted T cells, or PBMCs. The dataset comprised deeply sampled blood TCRbeta repertoires from subjects exposed to, actively infected with, or recovered from COVID-19. The repertoires were made available in a free public database intended to serve as a resource for research on the immune response to SARS-CoV-2. Samples were obtained from the ongoing ImmuneRACE study (first 160 participants) and from about 1,300 subjects provided by 6 global collaborators. A de-identified subject ID, COVID-19 status, age in years and sex were almost always included in the sample metadata. Where HLA class I and class II types were available, the types were taken from metadata supplied by the sample provider, not from assay-based typing.

In Seattle, one collaborating source enrolled patients while the infection was active and tracked those patients longitudinally over the course of disease. The collaborating institutions used their own protocols to collect whole blood in K2EDTA tubes. Collaborator samples were shipped for TCRbeta analysis as frozen whole blood, isolated PBMCs, or DNA extracted from either sample type. To note about this clone: Its antigen is unknown. No base-level quality is on record; no much larger clone is a single base apart.

TCRbeta CDR3 regions were amplified from genomic DNA by means of the immunoSEQ Assay, a bias-controlled multiplex PCR. Per the source publication's procedure: The number of nucleated cells in each sample was estimated from the amplification of reference gene primers within the assay. To quantify the absolute abundance of each unique TCRbeta CDR3 rearrangement, sequence reads were collapsed and filtered. For each sample, productive Simpson clonality was calculated as the square root of Simpson's diversity index over productive rearrangements. Entries here come from immuneACCESS through TCRdb and include only in-frame sequences with V and J called. Some clones fail to appear in such tables; in the studies checked, an unresolved V gene covers under half of the shortfall, and the cause of the remainder is unknown. V and J calls and clone size are copied from that table; D and trimming were computed from the DNA. The sample contains 200,000 to 300,000 clones, roughly 76% of them found a single time. In total, the top ten clones hold approximately 7.5% of the sample.

Compared with germline, V lacks 0 bases and J lacks 4 bases; bases without a gene match: 5. The CDR3 numbers 14 residues from cysteine through phenylalanine. Just CDR3 DNA is preserved here, 42 bases in frame from base 1. Looking up the germline V gene (reference sequence) yields CDR1 GTSNPN and CDR2 SVGIG. The paper as a whole reports these results and caveats: The amount of clinical and demographic metadata varied by source and participant and was provided uncurated.

The sequenced material came from peripheral blood. The chain uses TRBV30 and TRBJ2-5; 7 of the junction bases match TRBD2. The TCR comes from a woman of 80 years or more with COVID-19, enrolled during active disease. CDR3 region: CAWSVSGIAETQYF. The sequenced DNA: TGTGCCTGGAGTGTAAGCGGGATAGCAGAGACCCAGTACTTC.